These 7 T cell receptor beta chains share one sample of origin, sequenced in a study of response to subunit inactivated influenza vaccine. TCRdb analysed the RT-PCR reads with MiXCR anew, one entry per CDR3 protein. Here the sample spans around 600,000 distinct CDR3 sequences, approximately 10% being singletons. The sample also formed part of further work on T cells expressing NK-cell markers. That source notes: Researchers built TCR beta cDNA using 5'RACE template switching with UMIs.

This sample comprised PBMCs from blood, obtained on the day of vaccination. The origin of the receptors is a man in his forties or fifties who received an inactivated influenza vaccine.

This clonotype was seen a few times. The V gene is TRBV20-1, the J gene TRBJ2-1; 11 nucleotides align to TRBD2. The V segment lost 2 bases and the J segment 1 base; nucleotides outside the gene matches: 10. This CDR3 comprises 18 residues. Germline V gene data show CDR1 as DFQATT and CDR2 as SNEGSKA (reference sequence). CDR3 nucleotides: TGCAGTGCTAGATCCCTGAAAGGGACTAGCGGTTCCTACAATGAGCAGTTCTTC. This gives the protein CSARSLKGTSGSYNEQFF.

This clonotype was recorded a few times. CDR3 DNA sequence: TGCGCCAGCAGCCGCGGCGGACAGCACTATGGCTACACCTTC. Translating gives CASSRGGQHYGYTF. The V and J genes are TRBV4-3 and TRBJ1-2, with D tentatively TRBD1 (6 bases). The CDR3 runs to 14 residues. Germline CDR1 reads LGHNA; CDR2 reads YSLEER. Trimming shortened V by 4 bases and J by 3 bases, and 12 bases separated the two germline ends.

This clonotype was detected many times. J is TRBJ1-2 and V is TRBV29-1; maybe TRBD1 (6 bases). Per germline, CDR1 SQVTM and CDR2 ANQGSEA. The CDR3 extends over 13 amino acids. The V end was cut by 5 bases, the J end by 4 bases, with 14 bases between. CDR3: CSVSTGTTYGYTF. In nucleotides, the CDR3 is TGCAGCGTTAGCACCGGGACAACCTATGGCTACACCTTC.

This clonotype appeared many times. The V and J genes are TRBV9 and TRBJ2-1; D remains unclear. The germline V and J ends were trimmed by 0 bases and 8 bases, with 12 bases remaining between them. This CDR3 region has 14 residues. Germline CDR1 is SGDLS and CDR2 is YYNGEE. The CDR3 here is CASSVVPVPDEQFF. The CDR3 DNA sequence: TGTGCCAGCAGCGTAGTTCCGGTGCCCGATGAGCAGTTCTTC.

This clonotype occurred a few times. The V and J genes are TRBV6-6 and TRBJ1-1, with unresolved D. The CDR3 extends over 13 amino acids. Germline CDR1 MNHNY, CDR2 SVGAGI (reference sequence). V lost 2 bases, J lost 1 base, and 5 bases lay in between. The CDR3 sequence: CASSYEQNTEAFF. DNA of the CDR3: TGTGCCAGCAGTTACGAGCAGAACACTGAAGCTTTCTTT.

V usage is TRBV10-3 and J usage is TRBJ2-2; 10 positions agree with TRBD2. The junction had 9 bases not matched to a gene; V was cut back by 8 bases and J by 6 bases. There are 15 residues in the CDR3. The germline V gene encodes CDR1 ENHRY and CDR2 SYGVKD. The CDR3 DNA reads as TGTGCCATCCCCGGGACTAGCGACCCCGCCGGGGAGCTGTTTTTT. It codes for CAIPGTSDPAGELFF.

The rearrangement links TRBV7-2 to TRBJ2-7; 8 bases align to TRBD2. The CDR3 extends over 15 amino acids. Trimming took 1 base from V and 6 from J; bases not matched to a gene: 8. The germline CDR1 and CDR2 sequences are SGHTA and FQGNSA. The CDR3 loop is CASSLEGTRLSEQYF. In nucleotides, the CDR3 is TGTGCCAGCAGCTTAGAGGGGACTAGACTCAGCGAGCAGTACTTC. The full variable domain, with the rest looked up from reference TRBV7-2 and TRBJ2-7, is GAGVSQSPSNKVTEKGKDVELRCDPISGHTALYWYRQSLGQGLEFLIYFQGNSAPDKSGLPSDRFSAERTGGSVSTLTIQRTQQEDSAVYLCASSLEGTRLSEQYFGPGTRLTVT.